This TCR beta chain was sequenced during a study of cytomegalovirus exposure and HLA in healthy donors. Study-wide results and caveats: The productive fraction for most TCR beta V segments was about 90% or about 30% in an earlier analysis. At a 0.05 false discovery rate, a later analysis found about 17,000 TCR beta sequences to be associated with HLA alleles. Most TCR sequences were seen very rarely across donors, but some public TCRs occurred in many.

13 Jbeta primers and 60 Vbeta primers were used for the PCR. Clones were read by immunoSEQ multiplex PCR, and TCRdb kept only the in-frame ones, dropping some. This sample has over 65,000 clones, with 70% to 85% found just once. On this clone: The antigen is unknown.

The origin of this receptor is a woman aged 35 to 49 in good health and CMV-seronegative. Source material: PBMCs.

Here the CDR3 reads CASSPGTEAFF. The DNA of the CDR3 is TGTGCCAGCAGCCCTGGGACAGAAGCTTTCTTT. The V and J genes are TRBV7-9 and TRBJ1-1; D is possibly TRBD1 (6 bases). Germline V CDR1 and CDR2: SEHNR, FQNEAQ (reference sequence). V lost 5 bases and J lost 8, with 9 bases in between. The CDR3 contains 11 residues. The whole variable domain, filled in from reference TRBV7-9 and TRBJ1-1, reads DTGVSQNPRHKITKRGQNVTFRCDPISEHNRLYWYRQTLGQGPEFLTYFQNEAQLEKSRLLSDRFSAERPKGSFSTLEIQRTEQGDSAMYLCASSPGTEAFFGQGTRLTVV.